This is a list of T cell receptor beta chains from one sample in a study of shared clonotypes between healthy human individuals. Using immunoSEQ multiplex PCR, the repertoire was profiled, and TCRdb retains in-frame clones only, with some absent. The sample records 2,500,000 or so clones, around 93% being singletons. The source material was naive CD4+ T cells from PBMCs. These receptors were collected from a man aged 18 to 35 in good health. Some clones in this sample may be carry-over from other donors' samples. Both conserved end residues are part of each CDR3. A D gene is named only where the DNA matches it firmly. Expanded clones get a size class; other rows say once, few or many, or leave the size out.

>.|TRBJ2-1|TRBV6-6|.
CASSFRREYNEQFF
TGTGCCAGCAGTTTCCGCAGGGAATACAATGAGCAGTTCTTC
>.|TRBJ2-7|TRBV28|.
CASSGGQTSHEQYF
TGTGCCAGTTCAGGGGGACAGACTAGCCACGAGCAGTACTTC
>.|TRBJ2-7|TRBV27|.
CASSFVAESSYEQYF
TGTGCCAGCAGTTTCGTAGCAGAAAGCTCCTACGAGCAGTACTTC
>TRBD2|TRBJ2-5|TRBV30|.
CAWKTGGETQYF
TGTGCCTGGAAAACGGGGGGGGAGACCCAGTACTTC
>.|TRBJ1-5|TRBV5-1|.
CASSLEGGNQPQHF
TGCGCCAGCAGCTTGGAGGGAGGGAATCAGCCCCAGCATTTT
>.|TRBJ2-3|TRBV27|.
CASSLPRGRGGADTQYF
TGTGCCAGCAGTTTACCCAGGGGACGCGGCGGGGCAGATACGCAGTATTTT
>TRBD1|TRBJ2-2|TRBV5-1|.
CASSPAPQGASGELFF
TGCGCCAGCAGCCCGGCCCCTCAGGGGGCGTCCGGGGAGCTGTTTTTT
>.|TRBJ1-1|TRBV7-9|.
CASSLEQAGTEAFF
TGTGCCAGCAGCTTAGAACAGGCGGGCACTGAAGCTTTCTTT
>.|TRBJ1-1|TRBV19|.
CASSIREAAPNTEAFF
TGTGCCAGTAGTATAAGGGAGGCAGCACCCAACACTGAAGCTTTCTTT
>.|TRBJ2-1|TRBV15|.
CATSSRLQGSYNEQFF
TGTGCCACCAGCAGTCGTCTTCAGGGTTCCTACAATGAGCAGTTCTTC
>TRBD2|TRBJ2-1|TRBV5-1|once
CASSLLARNYNEQFF
TGCGCCAGCAGCCTACTAGCGAGGAACTACAATGAGCAGTTCTTC
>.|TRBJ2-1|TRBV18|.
CASSPFGQGGFSYNEQFF
TGTGCCAGCTCACCATTTGGGCAGGGGGGGTTCTCCTACAATGAGCAGTTCTTC
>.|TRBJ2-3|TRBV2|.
CASTKTGPADTQYF
TGTGCCAGCACAAAAACAGGGCCCGCAGATACGCAGTATTTT
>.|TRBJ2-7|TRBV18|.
CASSLSLSYEQYF
TGTGCCAGCTCACTTAGCTTATCCTACGAGCAGTACTTC
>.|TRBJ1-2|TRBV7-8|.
CASSLDPLGVNYGYTF
TGTGCCAGCAGCTTAGACCCTCTAGGGGTAAACTATGGCTACACCTTC
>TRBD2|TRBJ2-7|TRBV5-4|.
CASSQGLAGYEQYF
TGTGCCAGCAGTCAGGGACTAGCGGGTTACGAGCAGTACTTC
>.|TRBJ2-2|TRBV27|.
CASSFQSGRLTGELFF
TGTGCCAGCAGTTTTCAGTCAGGGAGGCTCACCGGGGAGCTGTTTTTT
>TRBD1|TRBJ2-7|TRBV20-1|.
CSASRGYEQYF
TGCAGTGCGAGCAGGGGGTACGAGCAGTACTTC
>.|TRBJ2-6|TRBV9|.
CASNLAGANVLTF
TGTGCCAGCAATCTGGCTGGGGCCAACGTCCTGACTTTC
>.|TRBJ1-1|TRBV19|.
CASSIGFNTEAFF
TGTGCCAGTAGTATAGGATTTAACACTGAAGCTTTCTTT
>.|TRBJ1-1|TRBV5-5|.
CASSKLWGTQNTEAFF
TGTGCCAGCAGCAAACTCTGGGGGACACAGAACACTGAAGCTTTCTTT
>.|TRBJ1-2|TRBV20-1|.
CSGADNYGYTF
TGCAGTGGGGCCGACAACTATGGCTACACCTTC
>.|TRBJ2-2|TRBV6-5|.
CASMKKTGELFF
TGTGCCAGTATGAAGAAAACCGGGGAGCTGTTTTTT
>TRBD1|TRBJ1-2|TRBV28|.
CASSQPPTGREGYTF
TGTGCCAGCAGTCAACCGCCGACAGGGCGGGAAGGCTACACCTTC
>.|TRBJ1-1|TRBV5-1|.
CASSLVSGGDETFF
TGCGCCAGCAGCTTGGTATCGGGGGGCGATGAAACTTTCTTT
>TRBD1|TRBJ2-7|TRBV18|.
CASSPGTGYYEQYF
TGTGCCAGCTCACCTGGGACAGGGTACTACGAGCAGTACTTC
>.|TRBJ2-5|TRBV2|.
CASRRGQNQETQYF
TGTGCCAGCAGACGCGGACAGAACCAAGAGACCCAGTACTTC
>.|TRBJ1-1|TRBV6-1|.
CATSPAPGATEAFF
TGTGCCACCTCACCCGCCCCAGGGGCCACTGAAGCTTTCTTT
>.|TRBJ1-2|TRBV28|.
CASRPRKGSYGYTF
TGTGCCAGCAGGCCCCGCAAGGGGTCCTATGGCTACACCTTC
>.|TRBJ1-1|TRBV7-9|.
CASSLVGSEAFF
TGTGCCAGCAGCTTAGTGGGTTCTGAAGCTTTCTTT